This T cell receptor (beta chain) was retrieved from a study of shared clonotypes between healthy human individuals. At the level of the study: The donors, a couple of women and a few men, were aged 18 to 49.

TCRdb's table, derived via immunoSEQ multiplex PCR, lists solely in-frame clones and lacks some. The sample holds roughly 850,000 clones, 96% seen once. The count of this clone is one. Its specificity is unknown. Naive-designated CD8 cells lacked CD45RO, were positively enriched for CCR7, and omitted terminally differentiated effector memory CD45RA+ cells. Donors were Caucasian adults residing in Nashville, Tennessee, USA. General study findings and limits: The diversity represented, both genetic and in exposure history, was limited by few donors.

Trimming removed 4 bases at V and 0 bases at J, with 16 bases between. Per the germline V gene, CDR1 is SQVTM and CDR2 is ANQGSEA. The CDR3 extends over 15 amino acids. Sequencing input: naive CD8+ T cells sorted from blood. This TCR was sampled from a man in his thirties or forties in good health. J is TRBJ2-7 and V is TRBV29-1, with D possibly matching TRBD1 (6 bases). CDR3 in amino acids: CSVGIWDKSSYEQYF. CDR3 nucleotide sequence: TGCAGCGTTGGAATATGGGACAAGAGCTCCTACGAGCAGTACTTC.